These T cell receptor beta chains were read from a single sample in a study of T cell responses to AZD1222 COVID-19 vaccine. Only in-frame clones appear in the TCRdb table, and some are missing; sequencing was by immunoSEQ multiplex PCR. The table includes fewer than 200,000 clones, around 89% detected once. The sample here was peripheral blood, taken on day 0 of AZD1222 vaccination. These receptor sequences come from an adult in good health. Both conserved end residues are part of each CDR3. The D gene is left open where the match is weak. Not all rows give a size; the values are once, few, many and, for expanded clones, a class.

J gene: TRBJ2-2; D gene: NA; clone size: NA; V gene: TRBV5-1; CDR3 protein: CASSLDGRDTGELFF; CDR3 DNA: TGCGCCAGCAGCTTAGACGGACGGGACACCGGGGAGCTGTTTTTT
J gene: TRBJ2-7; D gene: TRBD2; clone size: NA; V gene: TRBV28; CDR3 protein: CASPPPAGGRSPPSYEQYF; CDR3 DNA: TGTGCCAGCCCTCCCCCAGCGGGAGGTCGCTCTCCTCCCTCCTACGAGCAGTACTTC
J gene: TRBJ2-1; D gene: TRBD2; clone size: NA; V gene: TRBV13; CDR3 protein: CASSYGLAGFGEQFF; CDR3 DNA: TGTGCCAGCAGCTATGGACTAGCGGGGTTCGGTGAGCAGTTCTTC
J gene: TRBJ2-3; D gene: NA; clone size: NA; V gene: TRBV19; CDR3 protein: CASSTMLAFGGVTDTQYF; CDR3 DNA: TGTGCCAGTAGTACAATGCTGGCCTTTGGCGGGGTCACAGATACGCAGTATTTT
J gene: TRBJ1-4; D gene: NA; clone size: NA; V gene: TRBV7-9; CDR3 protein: CASSLMGSLPEKLFF; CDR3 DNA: TGTGCCAGCAGCCTAATGGGTTCTCTCCCTGAAAAACTGTTTTTT
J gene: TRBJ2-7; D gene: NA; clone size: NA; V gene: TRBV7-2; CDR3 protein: CASSLGTTKYEQYF; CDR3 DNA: TGTGCCAGCAGCCTCGGGACGACTAAATACGAGCAGTACTTC
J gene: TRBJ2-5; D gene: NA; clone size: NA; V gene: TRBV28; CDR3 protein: CASSREPNQETQYF; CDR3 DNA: TGTGCCAGCAGTAGAGAACCAAACCAAGAGACCCAGTACTTC
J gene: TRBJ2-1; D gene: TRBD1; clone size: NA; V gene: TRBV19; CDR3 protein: CASTAGTGDYNEQFF; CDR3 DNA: TGTGCCAGTACCGCCGGGACAGGGGACTACAATGAGCAGTTCTTC
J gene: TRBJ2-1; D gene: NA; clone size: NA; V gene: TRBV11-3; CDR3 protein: CASSLGGFPYNEQFF; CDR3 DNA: TGTGCCAGCAGCTTAGGCGGGTTCCCTTACAATGAGCAGTTCTTC
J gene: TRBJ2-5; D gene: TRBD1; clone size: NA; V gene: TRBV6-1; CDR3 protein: CASSESGGTETQYF; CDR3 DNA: TGTGCCAGCAGTGAGTCAGGGGGCACAGAGACCCAGTACTTC
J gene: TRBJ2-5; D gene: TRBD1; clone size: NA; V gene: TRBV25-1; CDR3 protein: CASSDKPGQGKETQYF; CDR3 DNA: TGTGCCAGCAGTGACAAACCGGGACAGGGGAAAGAGACCCAGTACTTC
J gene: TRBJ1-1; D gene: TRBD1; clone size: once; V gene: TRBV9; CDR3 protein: CASSVRTGPPVGSEAFF; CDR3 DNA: TGTGCCAGCAGCGTAAGGACAGGCCCTCCTGTGGGGTCTGAAGCTTTCTTT
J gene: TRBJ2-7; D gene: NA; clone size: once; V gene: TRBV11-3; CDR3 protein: CASSLRFGEQYF; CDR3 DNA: TGTGCCAGCAGCTTAAGGTTTGGAGAGCAGTACTTC
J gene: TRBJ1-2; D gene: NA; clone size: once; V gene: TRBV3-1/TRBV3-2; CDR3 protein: CASSPSRGAGYTF; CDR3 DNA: TGTGCCAGCAGCCCGAGCCGGGGAGCTGGCTACACCTTC
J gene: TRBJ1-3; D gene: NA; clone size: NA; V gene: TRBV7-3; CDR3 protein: CASSLGGFAGNTIYF; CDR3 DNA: TGTGCCAGCAGCTTAGGAGGATTCGCTGGAAACACCATATATTTT